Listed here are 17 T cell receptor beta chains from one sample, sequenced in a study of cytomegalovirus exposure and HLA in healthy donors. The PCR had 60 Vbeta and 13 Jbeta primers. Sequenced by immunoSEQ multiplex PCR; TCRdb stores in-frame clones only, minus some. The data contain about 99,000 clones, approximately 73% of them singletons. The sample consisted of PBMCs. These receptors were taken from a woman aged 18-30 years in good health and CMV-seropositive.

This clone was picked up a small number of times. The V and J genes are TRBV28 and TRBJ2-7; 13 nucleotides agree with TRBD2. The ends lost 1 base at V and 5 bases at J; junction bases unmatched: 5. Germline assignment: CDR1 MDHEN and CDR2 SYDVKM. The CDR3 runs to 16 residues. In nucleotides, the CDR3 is TGTGCCAGCAGTTTATTTGGACTAGCGGGAGACCACGAGCAGTACTTC. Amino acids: CASSLFGLAGDHEQYF.

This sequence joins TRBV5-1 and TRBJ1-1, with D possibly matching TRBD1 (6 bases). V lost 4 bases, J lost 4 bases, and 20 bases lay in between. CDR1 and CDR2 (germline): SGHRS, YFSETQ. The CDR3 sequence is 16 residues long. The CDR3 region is CASSAGQSLVGTEAFF. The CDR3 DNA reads TGCGCCAGCAGCGCCGGACAGTCTCTGGTTGGCACTGAAGCTTTCTTT.

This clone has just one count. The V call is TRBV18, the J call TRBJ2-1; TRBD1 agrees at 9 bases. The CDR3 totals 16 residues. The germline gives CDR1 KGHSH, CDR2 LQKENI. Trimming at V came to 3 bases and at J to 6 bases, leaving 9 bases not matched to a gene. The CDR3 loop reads CASSPPPGQGSNEQFF. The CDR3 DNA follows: TGTGCCAGCTCACCCCCTCCGGGACAGGGCTCCAATGAGCAGTTCTTC.

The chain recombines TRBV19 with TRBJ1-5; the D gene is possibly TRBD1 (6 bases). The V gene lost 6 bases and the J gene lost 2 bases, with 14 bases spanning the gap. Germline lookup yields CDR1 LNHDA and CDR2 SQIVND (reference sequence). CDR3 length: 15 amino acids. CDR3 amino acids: CASSLGRTGNQPQHF. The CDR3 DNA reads TGTGCCAGTAGCCTCGGCCGGACAGGCAATCAGCCCCAGCATTTT.

The CDR3 here is CSVVPGNTGELFF. The CDR3 DNA sequence: TGCAGCGTTGTCCCAGGGAACACCGGGGAGCTGTTTTTT. The rearrangement joins TRBV29-1 to TRBJ2-2; no definite D call. V was shortened by 4 bases and J by 1 base, with 7 bases between the two germline ends. The CDR3 consists of 13 residues. In germline, CDR1 is SQVTM, CDR2 ANQGSEA.

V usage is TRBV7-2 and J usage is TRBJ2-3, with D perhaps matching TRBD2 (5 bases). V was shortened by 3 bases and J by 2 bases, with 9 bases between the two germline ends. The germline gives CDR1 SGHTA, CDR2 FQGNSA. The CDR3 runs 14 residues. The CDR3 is CASSLEVSTDTQYF. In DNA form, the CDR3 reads TGTGCCAGCAGCTTGGAGGTATCCACAGATACGCAGTATTTT.

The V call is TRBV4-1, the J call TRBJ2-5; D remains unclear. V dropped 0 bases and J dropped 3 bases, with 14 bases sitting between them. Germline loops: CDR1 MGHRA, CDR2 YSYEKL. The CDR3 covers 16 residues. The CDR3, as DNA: TGCGCCAGCAGCCAAGACCCCGGCCAGGTGGAAGAGACCCAGTACTTC. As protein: CASSQDPGQVEETQYF.

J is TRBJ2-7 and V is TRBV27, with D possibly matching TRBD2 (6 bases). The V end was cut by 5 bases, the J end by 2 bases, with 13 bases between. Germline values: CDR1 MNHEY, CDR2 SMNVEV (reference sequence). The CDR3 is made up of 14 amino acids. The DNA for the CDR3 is TGTGCCAGCAGTGCCCGCGGCGGGACCTACGAGCAGTACTTC. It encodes CASSARGGTYEQYF.

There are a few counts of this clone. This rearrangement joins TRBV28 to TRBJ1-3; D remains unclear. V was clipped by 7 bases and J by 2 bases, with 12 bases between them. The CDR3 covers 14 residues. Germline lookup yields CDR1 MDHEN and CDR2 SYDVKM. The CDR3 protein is CASNPQRAGNTIYF. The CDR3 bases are TGTGCCAGCAACCCACAGAGAGCTGGAAACACCATATATTTT.

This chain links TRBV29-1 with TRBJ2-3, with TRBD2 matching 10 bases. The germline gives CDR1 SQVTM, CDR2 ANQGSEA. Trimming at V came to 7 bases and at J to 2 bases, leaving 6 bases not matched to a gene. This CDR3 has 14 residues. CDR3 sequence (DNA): TGCAGCGGAAAAGCGGGGGGGACCACAGATACGCAGTATTTT. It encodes CSGKAGGTTDTQYF.

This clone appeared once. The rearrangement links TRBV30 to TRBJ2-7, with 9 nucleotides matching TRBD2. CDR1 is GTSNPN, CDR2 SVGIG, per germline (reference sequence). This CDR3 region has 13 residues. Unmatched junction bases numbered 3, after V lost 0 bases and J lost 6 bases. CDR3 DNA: TGTGCCTGGAGTGTTAGCGGGAGACGCGAGCAGTACTTC. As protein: CAWSVSGRREQYF.

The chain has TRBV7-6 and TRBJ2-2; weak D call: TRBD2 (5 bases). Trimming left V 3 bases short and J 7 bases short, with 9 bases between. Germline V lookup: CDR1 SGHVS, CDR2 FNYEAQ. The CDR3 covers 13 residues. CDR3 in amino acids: CASSFRGGGELFF. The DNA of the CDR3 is TGTGCCAGCAGCTTTCGGGGTGGCGGGGAGCTGTTTTTT.

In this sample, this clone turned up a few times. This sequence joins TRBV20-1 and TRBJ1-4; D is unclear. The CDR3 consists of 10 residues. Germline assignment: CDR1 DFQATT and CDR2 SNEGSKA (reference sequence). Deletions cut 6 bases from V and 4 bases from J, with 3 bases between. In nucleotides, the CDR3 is TGCAGTGCCCGTAATGAAAAACTGTTTTTT. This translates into CSARNEKLFF.

DNA for the CDR3: TGTGCCAGCTACCCTACGTTGACTTGGAACACTGAAGCTTTCTTT. It encodes CASYPTLTWNTEAFF. This chain uses TRBV19 with TRBJ1-1; the D is unclear. CDR3 length equals 15 residues. From germline, CDR1 is LNHDA and CDR2 SQIVND (reference sequence). With 9 bases removed from V and 1 base from J, the gap between germline ends came to 18 bases.

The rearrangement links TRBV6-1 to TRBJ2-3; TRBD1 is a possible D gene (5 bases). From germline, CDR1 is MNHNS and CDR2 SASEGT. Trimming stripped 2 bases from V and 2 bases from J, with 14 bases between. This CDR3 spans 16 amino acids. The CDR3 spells CASSENGAHVTDTQYF. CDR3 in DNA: TGTGCCAGCAGTGAAAATGGGGCGCACGTCACAGATACGCAGTATTTT.

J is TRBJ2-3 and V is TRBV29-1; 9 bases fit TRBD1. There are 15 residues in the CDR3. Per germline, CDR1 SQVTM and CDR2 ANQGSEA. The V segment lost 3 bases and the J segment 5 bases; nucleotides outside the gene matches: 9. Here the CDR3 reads CSVDPQDRGGDTQYF. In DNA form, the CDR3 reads TGCAGCGTTGATCCCCAGGACAGGGGTGGAGATACGCAGTATTTT.

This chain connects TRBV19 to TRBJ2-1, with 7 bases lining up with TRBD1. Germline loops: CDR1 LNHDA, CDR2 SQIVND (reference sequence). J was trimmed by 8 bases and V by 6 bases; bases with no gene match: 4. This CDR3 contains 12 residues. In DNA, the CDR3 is TGTGCCAGTAGCGTAGGGGGCTATGAGCAGTTCTTC. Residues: CASSVGGYEQFF.